This T cell receptor beta chain was sequenced during a study of T cells after yellow fever vaccination. Study in general: Fractions of limited cellularity were prepared by means of SMART-Seq v4 Ultra Low Input.

The CDR3 loop spans 11 amino acids. Trimming removed 11 bases from V and 5 bases from J; junction bases left unmatched: 5. Germline lookup yields CDR1 SGHTA and CDR2 FQGNSA. A single record per CDR3 protein comes from TCRdb applying MiXCR to the 5' RACE reads. The repertoire holds 500,000 to 650,000 distinct CDR3 sequences, approximately 13% seen once, with more than 12% in the top ten. The TCR comes from a man aged 30-40 years who received the YFV17D yellow fever vaccine. The gene calls are TRBV7-2 and TRBJ2-7; 8 nucleotides align to TRBD2. The specimen was PBMCs, collected on the day of the yellow fever booster vaccination. DNA for the CDR3: TGTGCCGCCGGGAGGGCCAACGAGCAGTACTTC. The encoded protein is CAAGRANEQYF.